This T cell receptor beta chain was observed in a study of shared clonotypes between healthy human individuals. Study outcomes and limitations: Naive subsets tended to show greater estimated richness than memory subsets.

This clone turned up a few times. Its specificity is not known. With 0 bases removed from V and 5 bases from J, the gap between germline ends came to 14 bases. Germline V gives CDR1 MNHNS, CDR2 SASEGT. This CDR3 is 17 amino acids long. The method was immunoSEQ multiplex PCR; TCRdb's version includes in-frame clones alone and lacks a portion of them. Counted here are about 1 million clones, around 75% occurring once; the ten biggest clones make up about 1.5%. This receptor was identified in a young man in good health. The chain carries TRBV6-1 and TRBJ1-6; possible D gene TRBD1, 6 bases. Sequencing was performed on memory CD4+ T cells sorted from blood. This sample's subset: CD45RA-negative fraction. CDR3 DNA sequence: TGTGCCAGCAGTGAAGCGCAGGGGCCCTTCCATAATTCACCCCTCCACTTT. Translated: CASSEAQGPFHNSPLHF.